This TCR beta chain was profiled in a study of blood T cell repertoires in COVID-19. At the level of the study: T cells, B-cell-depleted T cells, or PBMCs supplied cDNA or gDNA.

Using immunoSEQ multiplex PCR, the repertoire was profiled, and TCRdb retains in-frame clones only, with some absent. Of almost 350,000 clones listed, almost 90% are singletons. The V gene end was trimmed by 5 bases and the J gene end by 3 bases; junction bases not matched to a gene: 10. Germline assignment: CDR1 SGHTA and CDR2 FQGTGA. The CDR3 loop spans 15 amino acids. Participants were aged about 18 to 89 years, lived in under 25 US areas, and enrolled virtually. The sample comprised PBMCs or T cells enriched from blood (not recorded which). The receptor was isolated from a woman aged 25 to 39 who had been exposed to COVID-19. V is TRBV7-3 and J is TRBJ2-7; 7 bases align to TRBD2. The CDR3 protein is CASSPSGGSVYEQYF. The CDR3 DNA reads TGTGCCAGCAGCCCCAGCGGCGGGAGTGTCTACGAGCAGTACTTC.